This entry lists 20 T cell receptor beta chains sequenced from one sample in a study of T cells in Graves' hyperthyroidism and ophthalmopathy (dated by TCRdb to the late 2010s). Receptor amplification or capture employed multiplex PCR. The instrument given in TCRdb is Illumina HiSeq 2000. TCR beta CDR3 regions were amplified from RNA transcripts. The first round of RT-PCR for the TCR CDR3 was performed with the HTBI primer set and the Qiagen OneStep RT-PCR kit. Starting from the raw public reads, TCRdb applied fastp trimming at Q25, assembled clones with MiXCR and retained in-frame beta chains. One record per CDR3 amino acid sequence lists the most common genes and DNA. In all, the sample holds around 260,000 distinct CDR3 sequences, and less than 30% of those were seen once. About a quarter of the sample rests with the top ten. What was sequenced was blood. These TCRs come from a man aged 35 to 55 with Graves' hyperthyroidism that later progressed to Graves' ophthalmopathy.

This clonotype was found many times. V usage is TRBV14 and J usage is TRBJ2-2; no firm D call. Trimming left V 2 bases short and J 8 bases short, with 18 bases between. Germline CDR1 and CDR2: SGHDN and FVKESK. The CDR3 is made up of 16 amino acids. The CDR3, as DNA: TGTGCCAGCAGCCAAATGGATTATACGTCCCTGGGGGAGCTGTTTTTT. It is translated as CASSQMDYTSLGELFF.

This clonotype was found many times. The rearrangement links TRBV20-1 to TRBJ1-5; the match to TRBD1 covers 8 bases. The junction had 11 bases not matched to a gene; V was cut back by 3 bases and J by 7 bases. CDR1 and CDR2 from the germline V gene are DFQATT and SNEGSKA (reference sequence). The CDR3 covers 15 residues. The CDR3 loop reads CSARQDRALRQPQHF. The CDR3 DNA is TGCAGTGCTAGGCAGGACAGGGCGCTGCGGCAGCCCCAGCATTTT.

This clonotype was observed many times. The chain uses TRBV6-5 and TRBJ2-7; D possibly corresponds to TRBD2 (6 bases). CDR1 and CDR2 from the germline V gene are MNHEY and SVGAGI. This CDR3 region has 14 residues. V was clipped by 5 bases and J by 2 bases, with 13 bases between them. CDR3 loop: CASSPAGSAYEQYF. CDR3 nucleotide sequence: TGTGCCAGCAGTCCGGCCGGGAGTGCCTACGAGCAGTACTTC.

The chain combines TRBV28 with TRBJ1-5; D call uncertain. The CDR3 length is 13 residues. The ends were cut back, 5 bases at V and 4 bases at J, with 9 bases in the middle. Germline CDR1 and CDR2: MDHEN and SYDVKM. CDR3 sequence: CASSSLENQPQHF. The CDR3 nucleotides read TGTGCCAGCAGTAGCCTTGAGAATCAGCCCCAGCATTTT. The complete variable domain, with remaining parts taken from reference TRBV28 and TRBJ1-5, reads DVKVTQSSRYLVKRTGEKVFLECVQDMDHENMFWYRQDPGLGLRLIYFSYDVKMKEKGDIPEGYSVSREKKERFSLILESASTNQTSMYLCASSSLENQPQHFGDGTRLSIL.

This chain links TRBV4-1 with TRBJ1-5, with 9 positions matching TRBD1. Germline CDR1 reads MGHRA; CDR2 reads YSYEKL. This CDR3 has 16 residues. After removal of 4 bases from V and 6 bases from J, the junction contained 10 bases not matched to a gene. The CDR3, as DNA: TGCGCCAGCAGCCCTCGGGACAGGGAGTTCGGTCAGCCCCAGCATTTT. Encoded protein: CASSPRDREFGQPQHF.

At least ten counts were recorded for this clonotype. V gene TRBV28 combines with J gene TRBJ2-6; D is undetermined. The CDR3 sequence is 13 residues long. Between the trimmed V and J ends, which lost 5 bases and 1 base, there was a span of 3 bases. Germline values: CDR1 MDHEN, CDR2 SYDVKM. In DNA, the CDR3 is TGTGCCAGCAGTCCGTCTGGGGCCAACGTCCTGACTTTC. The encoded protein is CASSPSGANVLTF.

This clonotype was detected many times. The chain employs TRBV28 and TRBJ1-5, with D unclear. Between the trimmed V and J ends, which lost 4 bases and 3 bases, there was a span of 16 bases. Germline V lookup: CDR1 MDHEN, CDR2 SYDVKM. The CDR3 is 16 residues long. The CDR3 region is CASSSTGSPDNQPQHF. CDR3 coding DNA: TGTGCCAGCAGTTCTACTGGCAGCCCGGACAATCAGCCCCAGCATTTT.

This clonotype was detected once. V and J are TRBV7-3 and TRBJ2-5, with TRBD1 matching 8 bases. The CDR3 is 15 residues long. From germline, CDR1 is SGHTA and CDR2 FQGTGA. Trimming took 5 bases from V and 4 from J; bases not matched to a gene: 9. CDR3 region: CASSLGTGGGETQYF. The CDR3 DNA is TGTGCCAGCAGCCTAGGGACAGGTGGAGGAGAGACCCAGTACTTC.

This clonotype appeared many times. The CDR3 region has the DNA TGTGCCATCAGAGGACAGGGGGCATACGAGCAGTACTTC. Amino acids: CAIRGQGAYEQYF. The rearrangement links TRBV10-3 to TRBJ2-7, with 11 bases fitting TRBD1. Germline V CDR1 and CDR2: ENHRY, SYGVKD. The CDR3 totals 13 residues. J gave up 4 bases and V 6 bases, and 2 bases lay outside the gene matches.

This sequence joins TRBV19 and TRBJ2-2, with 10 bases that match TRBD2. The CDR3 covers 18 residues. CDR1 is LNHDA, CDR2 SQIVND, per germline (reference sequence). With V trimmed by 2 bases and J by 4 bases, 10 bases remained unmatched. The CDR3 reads CASSIPTRLAGTTGELFF. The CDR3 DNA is TGTGCCAGTAGTATACCCACCCGACTAGCGGGTACCACCGGGGAGCTGTTTTTT.

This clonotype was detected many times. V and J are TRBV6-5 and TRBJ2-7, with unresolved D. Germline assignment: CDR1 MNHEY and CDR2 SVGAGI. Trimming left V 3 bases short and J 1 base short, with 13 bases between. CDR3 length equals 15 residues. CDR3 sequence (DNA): TGTGCCAGCAGTTATCAGTCGAAAGGATCCTACGAGCAGTACTTC. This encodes CASSYQSKGSYEQYF.

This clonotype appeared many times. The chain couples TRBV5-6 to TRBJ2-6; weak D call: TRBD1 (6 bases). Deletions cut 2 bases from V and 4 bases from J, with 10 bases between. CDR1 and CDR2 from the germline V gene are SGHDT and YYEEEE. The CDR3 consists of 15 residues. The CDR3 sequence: CASSLWGRGANVLTF. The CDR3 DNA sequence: TGTGCCAGCAGCTTATGGGGGCGAGGGGCCAACGTCCTGACTTTC. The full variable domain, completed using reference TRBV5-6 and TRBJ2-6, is DAGVTQSPTHLIKTRGQQVTLRCSPKSGHDTVSWYQQALGQGPQFIFQYYEEEERQRGNFPDRFSGHQFPNYSSELNVNALLLGDSALYLCASSLWGRGANVLTFGAGSRLTVL.

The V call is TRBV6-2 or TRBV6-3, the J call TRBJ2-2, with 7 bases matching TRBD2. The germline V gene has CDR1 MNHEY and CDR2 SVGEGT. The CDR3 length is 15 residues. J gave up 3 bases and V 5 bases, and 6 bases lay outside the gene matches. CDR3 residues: CASSRLAHDTGELFF. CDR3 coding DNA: TGTGCCAGCAGTCGACTAGCTCATGACACCGGGGAGCTGTTTTTT.

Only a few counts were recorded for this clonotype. In DNA, the CDR3 is TGTGCCAGCAGTTTAGCGGGGCATGAGGGACTAGCGGGAGTAGGAGAGACCCAGTACTTC. Translating it yields CASSLAGHEGLAGVGETQYF. The J gene is TRBJ2-5, the V gene TRBV12-3 or TRBV12-4, with 14 bases aligning to TRBD2. CDR3 length: 20 residues. Unmatched junction bases numbered 13, after V lost 0 bases and J lost 4 bases.

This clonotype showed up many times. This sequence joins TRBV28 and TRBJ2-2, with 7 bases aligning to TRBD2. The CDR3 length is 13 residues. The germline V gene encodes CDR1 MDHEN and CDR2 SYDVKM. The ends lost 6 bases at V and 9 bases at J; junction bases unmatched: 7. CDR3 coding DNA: TGTGCCAGCAGAGAGACTAGCATACGGGAGCTGTTTTTT. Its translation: CASRETSIRELFF.

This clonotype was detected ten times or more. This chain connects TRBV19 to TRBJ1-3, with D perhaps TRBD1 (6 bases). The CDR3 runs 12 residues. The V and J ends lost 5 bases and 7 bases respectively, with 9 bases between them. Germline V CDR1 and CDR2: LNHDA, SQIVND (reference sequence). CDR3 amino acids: CASSGTGNTIYF. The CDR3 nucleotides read TGTGCCAGTAGTGGAACAGGGAACACCATATATTTT.

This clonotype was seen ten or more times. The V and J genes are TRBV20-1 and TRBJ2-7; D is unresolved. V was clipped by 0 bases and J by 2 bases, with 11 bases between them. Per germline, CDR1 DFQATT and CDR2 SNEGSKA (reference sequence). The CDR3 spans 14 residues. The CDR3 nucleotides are TGCAGTGCTAGAGATGAAGGAAGGGCCTACGAGCAGTACTTC. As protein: CSARDEGRAYEQYF.

As DNA, the CDR3 is TGTGCCAGCAGCTTACTGGGACTAGGAAGAAACATTCAGTACTTC. This translates into CASSLLGLGRNIQYF. The rearrangement joins TRBV7-2 to TRBJ2-4; 8 bases align to TRBD2. The CDR3 has 15 amino acids. Trimming took 2 bases from V and 6 from J; bases not matched to a gene: 6. Germline CDR1 SGHTA, CDR2 FQGNSA.

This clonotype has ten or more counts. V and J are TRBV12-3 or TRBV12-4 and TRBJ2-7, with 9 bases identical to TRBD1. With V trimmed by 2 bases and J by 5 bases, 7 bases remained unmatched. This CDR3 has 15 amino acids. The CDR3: CASSLKGQGTHEQYF. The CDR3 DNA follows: TGTGCCAGCAGTTTAAAGGGACAGGGTACCCACGAGCAGTACTTC.

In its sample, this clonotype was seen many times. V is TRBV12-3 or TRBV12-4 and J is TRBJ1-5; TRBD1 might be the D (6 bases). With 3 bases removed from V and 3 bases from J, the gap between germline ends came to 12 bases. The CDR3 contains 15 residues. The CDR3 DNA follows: TGTGCCAGCAGTTTTCATTCAGGGGTCAATCAGCCCCAGCATTTT. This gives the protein CASSFHSGVNQPQHF.